This T cell receptor (beta chain) was identified in a study of T cell responses to AZD1222 COVID-19 vaccine. Across the whole study: Pooling was applied to second doses at about 4 or about 12 weeks.

About this clone: Its antigen is currently unknown.

Whole-study results and caveats: The study identified only a handful of AZD1222 recipients as seropositive at baseline. Most donors were white British, females outnumbered males, and clonal diversity was possibly underestimated. Repertoires were obtained only post-peak T cell response.

The junction had 4 bases not matched to a gene; V was cut back by 8 bases and J by 2 bases. Germline V gives CDR1 MNHEY, CDR2 SVGAGI. CDR3 length equals 14 residues. Generated by immunoSEQ multiplex PCR, the TCRdb table keeps only in-frame clones and is missing some. The table lists about 60,000 clones, approximately 85% of them singletons, with approximately 18% in the top ten. The material was peripheral blood, obtained on day 0 of AZD1222 vaccination. The chain employs TRBV6-5 and TRBJ2-7; TRBD2 aligns across 12 bases. This TCR was sampled from an adult in good health. The CDR3 nucleotides are TGTGCCAGCTACACTAGCGGGGGGCCCTACGAGCAGTACTTC. Protein product: CASYTSGGPYEQYF.